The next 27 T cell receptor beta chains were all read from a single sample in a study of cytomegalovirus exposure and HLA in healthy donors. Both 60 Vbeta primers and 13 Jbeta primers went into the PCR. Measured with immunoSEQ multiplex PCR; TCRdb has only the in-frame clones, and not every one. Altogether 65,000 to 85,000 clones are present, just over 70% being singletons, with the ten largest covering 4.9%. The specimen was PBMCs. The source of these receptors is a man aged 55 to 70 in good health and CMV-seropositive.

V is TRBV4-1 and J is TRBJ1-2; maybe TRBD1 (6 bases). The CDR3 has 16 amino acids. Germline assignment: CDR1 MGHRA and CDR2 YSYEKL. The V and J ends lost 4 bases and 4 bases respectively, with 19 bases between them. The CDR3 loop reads CASSPGEGGGSYGYTF. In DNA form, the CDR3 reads TGCGCCAGCAGCCCAGGAGAAGGGGGGGGAAGCTATGGCTACACCTTC.

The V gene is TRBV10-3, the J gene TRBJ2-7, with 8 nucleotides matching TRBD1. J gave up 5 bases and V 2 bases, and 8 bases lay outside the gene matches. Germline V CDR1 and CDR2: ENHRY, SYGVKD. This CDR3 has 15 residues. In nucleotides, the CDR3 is TGTGCCATCAGTGAGACTAACCAGGGGGCGGACGAGCAGTACTTC. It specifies CAISETNQGADEQYF.

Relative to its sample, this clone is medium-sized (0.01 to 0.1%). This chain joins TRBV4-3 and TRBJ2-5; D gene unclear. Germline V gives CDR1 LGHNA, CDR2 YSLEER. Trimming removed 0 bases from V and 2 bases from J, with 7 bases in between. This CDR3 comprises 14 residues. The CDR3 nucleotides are TGCGCCAGCAGCCAAGATCTAGAGCAAGAGACCCAGTACTTC. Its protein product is CASSQDLEQETQYF.

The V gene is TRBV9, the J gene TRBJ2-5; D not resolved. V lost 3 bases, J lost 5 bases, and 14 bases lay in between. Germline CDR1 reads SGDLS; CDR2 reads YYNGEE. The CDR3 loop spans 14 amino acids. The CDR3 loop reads CASSGGPAVETQYF. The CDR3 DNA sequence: TGTGCCAGCAGCGGCGGCCCAGCCGTGGAGACCCAGTACTTC.

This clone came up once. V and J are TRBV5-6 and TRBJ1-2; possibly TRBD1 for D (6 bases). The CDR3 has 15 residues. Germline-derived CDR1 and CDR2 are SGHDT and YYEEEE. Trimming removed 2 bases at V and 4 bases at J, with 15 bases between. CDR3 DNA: TGTGCCAGCAGCTTCCGGGACATCGGCCTCTATGGCTACACCTTC. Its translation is CASSFRDIGLYGYTF. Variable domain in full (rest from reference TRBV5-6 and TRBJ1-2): DAGVTQSPTHLIKTRGQQVTLRCSPKSGHDTVSWYQQALGQGPQFIFQYYEEEERQRGNFPDRFSGHQFPNYSSELNVNALLLGDSALYLCASSFRDIGLYGYTFGSGTRLTVV.

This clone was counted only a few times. The CDR3 nucleotides read TGTGCCAGCTCCCCCGCCGGGAACAGCGAAAAACTGTTTTTT. It codes for CASSPAGNSEKLFF. V usage is TRBV9 and J usage is TRBJ1-4; no reliable D call. CDR1 is SGDLS and CDR2 is YYNGEE in the germline V gene. Trimming took off 7 bases at V and 8 bases at J, with 18 bases between the two ends. The CDR3 contains 14 residues.

Here the CDR3 DNA reads TGTGCCAGCAGTTCCAGGGGGCTTAACTATGAGCAGTTCTTC. Translated: CASSSRGLNYEQFF. This rearrangement joins TRBV25-1 to TRBJ2-1; 8 bases are shared with TRBD1. This CDR3 has 14 amino acids. CDR1 and CDR2 (germline): MGHDK, SYGVNS. The trim removed 5 bases at V and 8 bases at J, leaving 8 bases unmatched.

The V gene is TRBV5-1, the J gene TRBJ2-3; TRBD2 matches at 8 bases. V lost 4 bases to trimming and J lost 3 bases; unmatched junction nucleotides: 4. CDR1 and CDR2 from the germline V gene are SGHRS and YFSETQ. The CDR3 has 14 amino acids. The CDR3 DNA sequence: TGCGCCAGCAGCCCGGGAGGGCCAACAGATACGCAGTATTTT. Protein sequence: CASSPGGPTDTQYF.

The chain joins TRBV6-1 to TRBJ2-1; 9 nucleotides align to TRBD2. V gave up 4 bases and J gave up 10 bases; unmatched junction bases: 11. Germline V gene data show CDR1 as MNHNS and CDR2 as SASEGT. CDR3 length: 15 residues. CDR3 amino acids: CASSAAGTSTTEQFF. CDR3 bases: TGTGCCAGCAGTGCCGCCGGGACTAGCACTACCGAGCAGTTCTTC.

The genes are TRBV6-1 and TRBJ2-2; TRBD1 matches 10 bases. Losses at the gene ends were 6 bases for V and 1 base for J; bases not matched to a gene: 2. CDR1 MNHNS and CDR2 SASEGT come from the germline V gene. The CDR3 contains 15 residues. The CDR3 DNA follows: TGTGCCAGCAGGGGACAGGGGATGAACACCGGGGAGCTGTTTTTT. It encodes CASRGQGMNTGELFF.

CDR3 residues: CASRLGGRTPSRSPEAFF. The CDR3 DNA reads TGTGCCAGCAGGCTAGGCGGGAGAACCCCCTCCCGGAGTCCTGAAGCTTTCTTT. V and J are TRBV28 and TRBJ1-1; unclear D gene. The CDR3 covers 18 residues. Trimming took 6 bases from V and 6 from J, leaving 29 bases between them. Germline-derived CDR1 and CDR2 are MDHEN and SYDVKM.

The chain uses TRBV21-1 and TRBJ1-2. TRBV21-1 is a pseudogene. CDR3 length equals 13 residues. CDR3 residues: CASSKEIVYGYTF. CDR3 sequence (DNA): TGTGCCAGCAGCAAAGAAATCGTATATGGCTACACCTTC.

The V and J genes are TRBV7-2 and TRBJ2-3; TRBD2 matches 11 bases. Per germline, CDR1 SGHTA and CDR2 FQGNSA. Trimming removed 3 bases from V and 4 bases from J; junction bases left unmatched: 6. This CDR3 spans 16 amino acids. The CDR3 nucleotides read TGTGCCAGCAGCTTTGGTAGCGGGGGGGCCCCAGATACGCAGTATTTT. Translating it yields CASSFGSGGAPDTQYF. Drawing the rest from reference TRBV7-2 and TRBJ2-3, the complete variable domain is GAGVSQSPSNKVTEKGKDVELRCDPISGHTALYWYRQSLGQGLEFLIYFQGNSAPDKSGLPSDRFSAERTGGSVSTLTIQRTQQEDSAVYLCASSFGSGGAPDTQYFGPGTRLTVL.

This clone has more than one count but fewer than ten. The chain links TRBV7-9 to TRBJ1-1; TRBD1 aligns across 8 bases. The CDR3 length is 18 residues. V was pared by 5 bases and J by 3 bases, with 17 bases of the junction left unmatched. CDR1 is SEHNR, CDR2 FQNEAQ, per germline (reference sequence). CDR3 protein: CASSPRNPSTGDDTEAFF. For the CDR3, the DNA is TGTGCCAGCAGCCCTCGCAACCCCTCGACAGGGGACGACACTGAAGCTTTCTTT.

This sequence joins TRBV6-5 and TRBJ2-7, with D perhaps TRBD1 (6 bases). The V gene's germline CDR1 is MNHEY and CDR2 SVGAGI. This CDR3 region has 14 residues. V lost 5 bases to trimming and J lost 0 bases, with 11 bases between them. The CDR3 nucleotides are TGTGCCAGCAGTGACCAGGGGCTCTCCTACGAGCAGTACTTC. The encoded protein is CASSDQGLSYEQYF.

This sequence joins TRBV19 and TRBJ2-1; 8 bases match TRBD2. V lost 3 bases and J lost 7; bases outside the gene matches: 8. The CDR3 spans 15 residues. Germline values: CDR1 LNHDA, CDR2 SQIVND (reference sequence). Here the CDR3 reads CASSISGSGLNEQFF. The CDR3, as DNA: TGTGCCAGTAGTATCAGCGGGAGCGGCTTAAATGAGCAGTTCTTC.

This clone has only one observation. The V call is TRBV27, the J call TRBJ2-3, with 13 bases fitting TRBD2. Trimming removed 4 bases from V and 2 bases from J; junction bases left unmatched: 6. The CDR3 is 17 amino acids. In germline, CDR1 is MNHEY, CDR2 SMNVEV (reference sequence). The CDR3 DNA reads TGTGCCAGCAGTTCCCAGACTAGCGGGGGGTTCACAGATACGCAGTATTTT. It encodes CASSSQTSGGFTDTQYF.

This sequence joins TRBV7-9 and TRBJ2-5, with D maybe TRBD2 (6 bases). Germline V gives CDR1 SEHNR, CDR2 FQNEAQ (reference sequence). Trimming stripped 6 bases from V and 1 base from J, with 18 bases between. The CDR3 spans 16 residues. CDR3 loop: CASSPTRGRGQETQYF. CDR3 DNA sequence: TGTGCCAGCAGTCCTACGCGGGGACGGGGCCAAGAGACCCAGTACTTC.

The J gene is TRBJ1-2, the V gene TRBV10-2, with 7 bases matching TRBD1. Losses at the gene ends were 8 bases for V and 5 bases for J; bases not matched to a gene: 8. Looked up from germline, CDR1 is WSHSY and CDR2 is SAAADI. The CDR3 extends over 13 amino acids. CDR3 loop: CASGLGQIYGYTF. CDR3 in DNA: TGCGCCAGCGGCCTGGGACAGATTTATGGCTACACCTTC.

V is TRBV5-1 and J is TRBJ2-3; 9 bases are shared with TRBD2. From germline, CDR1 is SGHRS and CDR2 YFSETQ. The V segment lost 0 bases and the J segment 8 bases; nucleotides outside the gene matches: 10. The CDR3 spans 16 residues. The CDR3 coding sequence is TGCGCCAGCAGCTTGGGTACTAGCGGGTTGAAGGGTACGCAGTATTTT. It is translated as CASSLGTSGLKGTQYF.

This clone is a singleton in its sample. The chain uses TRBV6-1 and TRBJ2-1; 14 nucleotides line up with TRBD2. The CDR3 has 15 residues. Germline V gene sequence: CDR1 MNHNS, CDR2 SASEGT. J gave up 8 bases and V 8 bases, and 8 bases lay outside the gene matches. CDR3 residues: CASRSGTSGRDEQFF. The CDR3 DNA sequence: TGTGCCAGCCGCAGTGGGACTAGCGGGAGAGATGAGCAGTTCTTC.

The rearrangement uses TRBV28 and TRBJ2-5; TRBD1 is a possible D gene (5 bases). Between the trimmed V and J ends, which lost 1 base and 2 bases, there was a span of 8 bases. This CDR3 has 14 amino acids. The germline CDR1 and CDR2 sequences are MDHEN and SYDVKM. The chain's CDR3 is CASSLLGPQETQYF. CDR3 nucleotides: TGTGCCAGCAGTTTATTGGGGCCTCAAGAGACCCAGTACTTC.

DNA of the CDR3: TGTGCCAGCAGCCTCGGACAGGCGACGACGCAGTATTTT. Protein sequence: CASSLGQATTQYF. The J gene is TRBJ2-3, the V gene TRBV7-6, with 7 bases aligning to TRBD1. CDR3 length equals 13 residues. CDR1 is SGHVS and CDR2 is FNYEAQ in the germline V gene. Germline trimming cut 5 bases from V and 9 bases from J; bases unmatched to any gene: 8.

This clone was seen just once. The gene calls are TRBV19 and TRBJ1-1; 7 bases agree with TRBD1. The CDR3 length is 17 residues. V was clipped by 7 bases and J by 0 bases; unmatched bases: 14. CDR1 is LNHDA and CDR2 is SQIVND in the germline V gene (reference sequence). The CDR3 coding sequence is TGTGCCAGTAAAGAGGGGGCAGGGCGAATAATGAACACTGAAGCTTTCTTT. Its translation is CASKEGAGRIMNTEAFF.

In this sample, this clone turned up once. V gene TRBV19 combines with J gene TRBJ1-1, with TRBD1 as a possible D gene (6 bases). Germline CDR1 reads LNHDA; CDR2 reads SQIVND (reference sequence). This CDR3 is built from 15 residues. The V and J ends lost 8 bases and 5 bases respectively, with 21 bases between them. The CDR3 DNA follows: TGTGCCAGTTTTAAGGGGGGGTTAGGTTGGACTGAAGCTTTCTTT. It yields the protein CASFKGGLGWTEAFF.

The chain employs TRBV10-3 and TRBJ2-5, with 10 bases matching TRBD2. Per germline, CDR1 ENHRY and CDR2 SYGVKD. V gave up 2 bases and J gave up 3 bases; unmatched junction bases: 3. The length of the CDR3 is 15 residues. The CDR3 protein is CAISEGTSVEETQYF. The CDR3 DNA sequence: TGTGCCATCAGTGAGGGGACTAGCGTAGAAGAGACCCAGTACTTC.

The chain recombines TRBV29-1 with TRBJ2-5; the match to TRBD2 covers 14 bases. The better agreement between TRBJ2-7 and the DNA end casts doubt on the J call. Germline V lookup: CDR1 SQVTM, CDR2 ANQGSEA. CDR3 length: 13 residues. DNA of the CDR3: TGCAGCGCCGGACTAGCGGGAGGCCACGAGCAGTACTTC. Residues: CSAGLAGGHEQYF.